The 10 T cell receptor beta chains in this list originate from one sample, sequenced in a study of OX40 agonist ivuxolimab in advanced cancers. The protocol was immunoSEQ multiplex PCR, while the TCRdb copy is restricted to in-frame clones and leaves out a portion. The sample lists 60,000 to 90,000 clones; more than 90% were seen once. The input for sequencing was CD4+ or CD8+ T cells sorted from blood, taken in a trial of the OX40 agonist ivuxolimab. Source of these receptors: an adult with an advanced solid tumor such as melanoma, head and neck, liver or kidney cancer.

This chain joins TRBV5-1 and TRBJ1-6; D gene ambiguous. Germline V gene data show CDR1 as SGHRS and CDR2 as YFSETQ. Trimming removed 4 bases at V and 12 bases at J, with 23 bases between. The CDR3 covers 16 residues. CDR3 DNA sequence: TGCGCCAGCAGCCCGACGACGGGTAACGACCCTAAACCCCTCCACTTT. The encoded protein is CASSPTTGNDPKPLHF. The variable domain in full, completed from reference TRBV5-1 and TRBJ1-6, reads KAGVTQTPRYLIKTRGQQVTLSCSPISGHRSVSWYQQTPGQGLQFLFEYFSETQRNKGNFPGRFSGRQFSNSRSEMNVSTLELGDSALYLCASSPTTGNDPKPLHFGNGTRLTVT.

The chain employs TRBV7-9 and TRBJ2-5; 8 nucleotides match TRBD1. The CDR3 has 14 residues. After removal of 6 bases from V and 2 bases from J, the junction contained 5 bases not matched to a gene. Germline CDR1 is SEHNR and CDR2 is FQNEAQ (reference sequence). The CDR3 nucleotides are TGTGCCAGCAGTCCAGGACAGGGACAAGAGACCCAGTACTTC. It yields the protein CASSPGQGQETQYF.

The genes are TRBV15 and TRBJ2-7; D is perhaps TRBD1 (5 bases). This CDR3 is built from 13 residues. V was cut by 0 bases and J by 5 bases, with 8 bases left in between. Germline values: CDR1 LNHNV, CDR2 YYDKDF (reference sequence). Here the CDR3 reads CATSRDVGDEQYF. DNA of the CDR3: TGTGCCACCAGCAGAGATGTAGGGGACGAGCAGTACTTC.

The genes are TRBV7-9 and TRBJ2-7, with D possibly called TRBD1 or TRBD2 (5 bases each). V lost 5 bases to trimming and J lost 2 bases, with 13 bases between them. CDR3 length equals 14 residues. Germline CDR1 is SEHNR and CDR2 is FQNEAQ (reference sequence). In nucleotides, the CDR3 is TGTGCCAGCAGCAGGGTGAGGGGCGCCTACGAGCAGTACTTC. Amino acid sequence: CASSRVRGAYEQYF.

The chain links TRBV25-1 to TRBJ1-1; 7 positions agree with TRBD1. From germline, CDR1 is MGHDK and CDR2 SYGVNS. CDR3 size: 13 residues. V was pared by 5 bases and J by 5 bases, with 5 bases of the junction left unmatched. The DNA for the CDR3 is TGTGCCAGCAGTTACTCGACAGGGACTGAAGCTTTCTTT. It encodes CASSYSTGTEAFF.

The chain uses TRBV12-5 and TRBJ1-2, with 9 nucleotides matching TRBD1. V was pared by 5 bases and J by 3 bases, with 7 bases of the junction left unmatched. This CDR3 contains 15 residues. Looked up from germline, CDR1 is LGHNT and CDR2 is FRNRAP. The CDR3 region has the DNA TGTGCTAGTGGTCCTCTAACAGGGGGCGACTATGGCTACACCTTC. Protein sequence: CASGPLTGGDYGYTF. Drawing the rest from reference TRBV12-5 and TRBJ1-2, the complete variable domain is DARVTQTPRHKVTEMGQEVTMRCQPILGHNTVFWYRQTMMQGLELLAYFRNRAPLDDSGMPKDRFSAEMPDATLATLKIQPSEPRDSAVYFCASGPLTGGDYGYTFGSGTRLTVV.

The chain carries TRBV5-5 and TRBJ1-2; D gene ambiguous. The CDR3 length is 14 residues. Trimming left V 0 bases short and J 1 base short, with 7 bases between. Per the germline V gene, CDR1 is SGHKS and CDR2 is YYEKEE (reference sequence). In DNA form, the CDR3 reads TGTGCCAGCAGCTTGGGCGTATTTAACTATGGCTACACCTTC. Protein sequence: CASSLGVFNYGYTF.

This chain joins TRBV7-9 and TRBJ2-1; D remains ambiguous. This CDR3 comprises 17 residues. Germline CDR1 and CDR2: SEHNR and FQNEAQ (reference sequence). Between the trimmed V and J ends, which lost 5 bases and 0 bases, there was a span of 17 bases. The CDR3 DNA reads TGTGCCAGCAGCCCCGCAGTAGGGTCACGCTCCTACAATGAGCAGTTCTTC. As protein: CASSPAVGSRSYNEQFF.

The rearrangement uses TRBV7-9 and TRBJ2-1; tentative D call: TRBD2 (5 bases). Trimming shortened V by 5 bases and J by 9 bases, and 11 bases separated the two germline ends. The V gene's germline CDR1 is SEHNR and CDR2 FQNEAQ (reference sequence). The CDR3 consists of 12 residues. CDR3: CASSTLGGEQFF. CDR3 DNA: TGTGCCAGCAGCACACTAGGTGGTGAGCAGTTCTTC.

The rearrangement joins TRBV6-1 to TRBJ2-3; 9 bases map to TRBD2. Looked up from germline, CDR1 is MNHNS and CDR2 is SASEGT. The V gene end was trimmed by 3 bases and the J gene end by 3 bases; junction bases not matched to a gene: 13. The CDR3 length is 18 residues. CDR3 bases: TGTGCCAGCAGTGACTTCTTCCCCCAGCGGGGGGAAACAGATACGCAGTATTTT. It specifies CASSDFFPQRGETDTQYF.